Listed here are 18 T cell receptor beta chains from one sample, sequenced in a study of shared clonotypes between healthy human individuals. Sequencing used immunoSEQ multiplex PCR; TCRdb keeps in-frame clones, though not all of them. The repertoire holds millions of clones, with around 94% as singletons. What was sequenced was naive CD4+ T cells sorted from blood. Regarding subset: CD45RA+ positively selected. All receptors derive from a man younger than 35 in good health.

This clone was observed a few times. The V and J genes are TRBV6-1 and TRBJ1-1; D is unresolved. The V gene's germline CDR1 is MNHNS and CDR2 SASEGT. This CDR3 is built from 13 residues. The ends were cut back, 7 bases at V and 0 bases at J, with 9 bases in the middle. The CDR3 protein is CASKLIMNTEAFF. In DNA form, the CDR3 reads TGTGCCAGCAAGCTGATTATGAACACTGAAGCTTTCTTT.

This sequence joins TRBV27 and TRBJ2-5, with D perhaps TRBD2 (6 bases). V shed 2 bases and J shed 5 bases, with 12 bases lying between them. Looked up from germline, CDR1 is MNHEY and CDR2 is SMNVEV (reference sequence). The CDR3 contains 14 residues. The CDR3 protein is CASSLRAGRETQYF. The CDR3 DNA is TGTGCCAGCAGTTTAAGGGCGGGACGGGAGACCCAGTACTTC.

The gene calls are TRBV5-1 and TRBJ2-3; D uncertain. V was clipped by 4 bases and J by 1 base, with 7 bases between them. The germline CDR1 and CDR2 sequences are SGHRS and YFSETQ. The CDR3 extends over 13 amino acids. For the CDR3, the DNA is TGCGCCAGCAGCCTTAGGCGCACAGATACGCAGTATTTT. This gives the protein CASSLRRTDTQYF. The complete variable domain, with remaining parts taken from reference TRBV5-1 and TRBJ2-3, reads KAGVTQTPRYLIKTRGQQVTLSCSPISGHRSVSWYQQTPGQGLQFLFEYFSETQRNKGNFPGRFSGRQFSNSRSEMNVSTLELGDSALYLCASSLRRTDTQYFGPGTRLTVL.

In DNA, the CDR3 is TGCAGCGTTGACTCTCCCAAGGAAGAGACCCAGTACTTC. Amino acid sequence: CSVDSPKEETQYF. The J gene is TRBJ2-5, the V gene TRBV29-1; no clear D. V lost 3 bases and J lost 3, with 11 bases in between. Germline CDR1 SQVTM, CDR2 ANQGSEA. CDR3 size: 13 residues.

The V call is TRBV11-1, the J call TRBJ2-5; D is perhaps TRBD1 (6 bases). Trimming left V 5 bases short and J 5 bases short, with 18 bases between. CDR1 is SGHAT and CDR2 is FQDESV in the germline V gene (reference sequence). The CDR3 covers 15 residues. CDR3 nucleotide sequence: TGTGCCAGCAGCCCAAACCCACAGGGCCGGGAGACCCAGTACTTC. It yields the protein CASSPNPQGRETQYF.

The V gene is TRBV7-9, the J gene TRBJ2-3, with TRBD2 matching 9 bases. With V trimmed by 6 bases and J by 1 base, 5 bases remained unmatched. The length of the CDR3 is 15 residues. Germline lookup yields CDR1 SEHNR and CDR2 FQNEAQ (reference sequence). The CDR3 protein is CASRLIAGGTDTQYF. The CDR3 region has the DNA TGTGCCAGCAGACTGATAGCGGGGGGCACAGATACGCAGTATTTT.

This clone was counted a few times. This chain joins TRBV6-1 and TRBJ2-3; a possible D gene is TRBD2 (5 bases). The ends were cut back, 2 bases at V and 4 bases at J, with 16 bases in the middle. From germline, CDR1 is MNHNS and CDR2 SASEGT. There are 16 residues in the CDR3. The CDR3 loop reads CASSELLRGFPDTQYF. In DNA, the CDR3 is TGTGCCAGCAGTGAACTCTTACGGGGTTTTCCAGATACGCAGTATTTT.

The V and J genes are TRBV11-3 and TRBJ1-1, with 7 bases matching TRBD1. Germline V lookup: CDR1 SGHNT, CDR2 YENEEA. CDR3 size: 13 residues. Trimming cost V 3 bases and J 4 bases; bases outside gene matches: 2. The CDR3 DNA reads as TGTGCCAGCAGCTTGACAGGGTTCACTGAAGCTTTCTTT. This codes for CASSLTGFTEAFF.

This chain uses TRBV29-1 with TRBJ2-2; D may match TRBD1 or TRBD2 (6 bases each). In germline, CDR1 is SQVTM, CDR2 ANQGSEA. There are 16 residues in the CDR3. Trimming removed 6 bases at V and 0 bases at J, with 17 bases between. Here the CDR3 DNA reads TGCAGCGTGGGGTGGGTGGGGGGCTCGAACACCGGGGAGCTGTTTTTT. It is translated as CSVGWVGGSNTGELFF.

The V gene is TRBV9, the J gene TRBJ1-4; 9 nucleotides line up with TRBD1. The V gene's germline CDR1 is SGDLS and CDR2 YYNGEE. V lost 2 bases to trimming and J lost 7 bases; unmatched junction nucleotides: 3. The CDR3 spans 14 residues. This CDR3 is CASSVGQGSEKLFF. CDR3 bases: TGTGCCAGCAGCGTGGGACAGGGCAGTGAAAAACTGTTTTTT.

This chain uses TRBV10-2 with TRBJ2-5, with 10 bases aligning to TRBD2. CDR1 is WSHSY, CDR2 SAAADI, per germline. V shed 1 base, J shed 3 bases, and the junction held 2 bases outside the gene matches. The CDR3 is 15 amino acids. The CDR3 is CASSELAGGKETQYF. The CDR3 DNA follows: TGCGCCAGCAGTGAGTTAGCGGGAGGAAAAGAGACCCAGTACTTC.

The rearrangement joins TRBV19 to TRBJ1-6, with 7 bases identical to TRBD1. CDR1 is LNHDA, CDR2 SQIVND, per germline (reference sequence). The trim removed 5 bases at V and 6 bases at J, leaving 7 bases unmatched. The CDR3 sequence is 15 residues long. CDR3 in amino acids: CASSARDRINSPLHF. The CDR3 DNA reads TGTGCCAGTAGTGCCCGGGACAGAATTAATTCACCCCTCCACTTT.

Remarks on this clone: Other nucleotide sequences from this sample produce the same CDR3. The gene calls are TRBV7-8 and TRBJ2-2; 7 positions match TRBD1. The germline V gene has CDR1 SGHVS and CDR2 FQNEAQ. The V and J ends lost 5 bases and 1 base, in that order; junction bases with no gene match: 7. This CDR3 comprises 16 residues. In DNA form, the CDR3 reads TGTGCCAGCAGCCCCCGGACAGGTTTGAACACCGGGGAGCTGTTTTTT. Translated, it gives CASSPRTGLNTGELFF. Full variable domain (outside the CDR3, taken from reference TRBV7-8 and TRBJ2-2): GAGVSQSPRYKVAKRGQDVALRCDPISGHVSLFWYQQALGQGPEFLTYFQNEAQLDKSGLPSDRFFAERPEGSVSTLKIQRTQQEDSAVYLCASSPRTGLNTGELFFGEGSRLTVL.

Details on this clone: Other DNA sequences from this sample encode an identical CDR3 as well. The rearrangement joins TRBV10-1 to TRBJ1-1; unclear D gene. V lost 3 bases to trimming and J lost 2 bases, with 7 bases between them. The CDR3 covers 13 residues. Germline V lookup: CDR1 WNHNN, CDR2 SYGVQD (reference sequence). The CDR3 loop is CASSDRVNTEAFF. DNA for the CDR3: TGCGCCAGCAGTGACCGGGTAAACACTGAAGCTTTCTTT.

The chain uses TRBV5-6 and TRBJ2-1; possibly TRBD1 for D (6 bases). This CDR3 is 15 amino acids long. Germline V gives CDR1 SGHDT, CDR2 YYEEEE. Trimming pared 2 bases from V and 1 base from J, leaving 10 bases between. The CDR3 region has the DNA TGTGCCAGCAGCTTCCGAGACAGGTCCTACAATGAGCAGTTCTTC. Translating it yields CASSFRDRSYNEQFF.

The chain is built from TRBV2 and TRBJ1-4, with a possible D match to TRBD1 (5 bases). This CDR3 contains 15 residues. Trimming left V 4 bases short and J 8 bases short, with 17 bases between. The germline V gene encodes CDR1 SNHLY and CDR2 FYNNEI. This CDR3 reads CASSVQGLLQEKLFF. The CDR3 nucleotides read TGTGCCAGCAGTGTCCAGGGACTTCTTCAAGAAAAACTGTTTTTT.

This clone was seen just once. V and J are TRBV4-1 and TRBJ2-7; TRBD1 or TRBD2 may be the D gene (5 bases each). Germline loops: CDR1 MGHRA, CDR2 YSYEKL. The V end lost 3 bases, the J end lost 2 bases, and 14 bases lay between the germline ends. The length of the CDR3 is 15 residues. The chain's CDR3 is CASSQAGTSTYEQYF. DNA for the CDR3: TGCGCCAGCAGCCAGGCCGGGACCTCAACCTACGAGCAGTACTTC.

The chain is built from TRBV15 and TRBJ2-7; the D gene could be TRBD1 or TRBD2 (5 bases each). V lost 0 bases to trimming and J lost 4 bases, with 7 bases between them. This CDR3 is 13 amino acids long. The germline V gene encodes CDR1 LNHNV and CDR2 YYDKDF (reference sequence). The CDR3: CATSREGDYEQYF. CDR3 bases: TGTGCCACCAGCAGAGAGGGGGATTACGAGCAGTACTTC. Looking up the rest from reference TRBV15 and TRBJ2-7 gives the full variable domain: DAMVIQNPRYQVTQFGKPVTLSCSQTLNHNVMYWYQQKSSQAPKLLFHYYDKDFNNEADTPDNFQSRRPNTSFCFLDIRSPGLGDTAMYLCATSREGDYEQYFGPGTRLTVT.